This T cell receptor (beta chain) came from a study of OX40 agonist ivuxolimab in advanced cancers. Study-level information: Dose-escalation patients' cancers were hepatocellular carcinoma, melanoma, renal cell or head and neck cancer.

With autoimmune disease history or systemic immunosuppression, patients were excluded. Study observations and caveats: Researchers did not determine the expanded peripheral T cells' antigen specificity.

Profiled with immunoSEQ multiplex PCR; TCRdb holds only in-frame clones, not every one. This sample has roughly 50,000 clones, with over 80% found just once. A few counts support this clone. Its antigen is unidentified. V lost 1 base to trimming and J lost 1 base, with 13 bases between them. The CDR3 has 16 residues. In germline, CDR1 is LGHNA, CDR2 YSLEER. The chain is built from TRBV4-3 and TRBJ1-2; D is possibly TRBD1 (6 bases). This TCR was sampled from an adult with an advanced solid tumor such as melanoma, head and neck, liver or kidney cancer. This specimen was CD4+ or CD8+ T cells sorted from blood, taken in a trial of the OX40 agonist ivuxolimab. CDR3 sequence: CASSQGWGQLNYGYTF. Here the CDR3 DNA reads TGCGCCAGCAGCCAAGGTTGGGGGCAGCTTAACTATGGCTACACCTTC.